The present T cell receptor (beta chain) was sequenced within a study of blood T cell repertoires in COVID-19. This CDR3 contains 16 residues. Germline CDR1 and CDR2: SGHRS and YFSETQ. The trim removed 4 bases at V and 2 bases at J, leaving 9 bases unmatched. Method: immunoSEQ multiplex PCR; TCRdb's copy keeps in-frame clones and lacks some. The top ten clones hold under 4.5% of a sample with about 240,000 clones, approximately 84% of them seen once. Specimen: peripheral blood. This chain links TRBV5-1 with TRBJ2-7; TRBD2 aligns across 10 bases. The clonotype originates from a man aged 45-65 years with acute or convalescent COVID-19. The CDR3 nucleotides are TGCGCCAGCAGCGAGAATCTAGCGGGGGCCCCCTACGAGCAGTACTTC. It yields the protein CASSENLAGAPYEQYF.